The entry below describes one T cell receptor beta chain. Its specificity is unknown. J lost 4 bases, V lost 3 bases, and 10 bases had no gene match. Per the germline V gene, CDR1 is SGHRS and CDR2 is YFSETQ. The CDR3 has 17 residues. Researchers ran the PCR with 60 Vbeta and 13 Jbeta primers. Method: immunoSEQ multiplex PCR; TCRdb's copy keeps in-frame clones and lacks some. Found here are about 200,000 clones, 70% to 80% of them singletons; the top ten hold 1.5% to 2%. The sample comes from a study of cytomegalovirus exposure and HLA in healthy donors. Findings and caveats of the study: About 87% or about 30% of the time was how often most TCR beta V segments were productive, according to an earlier analysis.

Sequencing was done on a sample of PBMCs. The receptor was derived from a woman in her fifties or sixties in good health and CMV-seronegative. V usage is TRBV5-1 and J usage is TRBJ2-2; the match to TRBD2 covers 9 bases. The chain's CDR3 is CASSWAIAGAGTGELFF. In DNA form, the CDR3 reads TGCGCCAGCAGCTGGGCGATAGCGGGAGCGGGCACCGGGGAGCTGTTTTTT.